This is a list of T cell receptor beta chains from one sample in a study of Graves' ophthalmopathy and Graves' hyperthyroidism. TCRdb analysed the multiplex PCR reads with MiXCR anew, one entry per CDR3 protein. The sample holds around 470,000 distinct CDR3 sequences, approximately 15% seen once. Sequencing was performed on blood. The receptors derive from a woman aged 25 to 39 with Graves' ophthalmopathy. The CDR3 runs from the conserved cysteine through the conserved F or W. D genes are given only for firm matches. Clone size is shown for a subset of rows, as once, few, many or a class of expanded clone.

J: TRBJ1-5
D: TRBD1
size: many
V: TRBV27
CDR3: CASRDRPRGQPQHF
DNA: TGTGCCAGCAGGGACAGGCCCCGGGGGCAGCCCCAGCATTTT

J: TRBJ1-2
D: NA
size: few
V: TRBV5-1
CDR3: CASSSARASYGYTF
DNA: TGCGCCAGCAGCTCGGCGCGGGCGTCTTATGGCTACACCTTC

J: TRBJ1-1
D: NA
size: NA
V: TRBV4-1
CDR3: CASSQESPYTEAFF
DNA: TGCGCCAGCAGCCAAGAATCACCTTACACTGAAGCTTTCTTT

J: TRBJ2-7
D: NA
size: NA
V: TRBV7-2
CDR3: CASSPPGEYYEQYF
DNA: TGTGCCAGCAGCCCCCCCGGAGAGTACTACGAGCAGTACTTC

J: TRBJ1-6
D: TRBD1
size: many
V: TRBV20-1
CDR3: CSAREPLGQGPSNSPLHF
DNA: TGCAGTGCTAGAGAACCACTAGGACAGGGGCCAAGTAATTCACCCCTCCACTTT

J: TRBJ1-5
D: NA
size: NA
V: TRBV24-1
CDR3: CAAGRGQPQHF
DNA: TGTGCCGCGGGCCGGGGTCAGCCCCAGCATTTT

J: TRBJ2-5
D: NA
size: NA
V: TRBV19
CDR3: CASSIIGEETQYF
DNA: TGTGCCAGTAGTATAATAGGGGAAGAGACCCAGTACTTC

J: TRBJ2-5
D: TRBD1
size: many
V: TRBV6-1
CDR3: CASRHRGSETQYF
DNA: TGTGCCAGCAGGCACAGGGGTTCAGAGACCCAGTACTTC

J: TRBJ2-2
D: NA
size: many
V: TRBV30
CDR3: CAWSVLWLNTGELFF
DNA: TGTGCCTGGAGTGTACTGTGGCTAAACACCGGGGAGCTGTTTTTT

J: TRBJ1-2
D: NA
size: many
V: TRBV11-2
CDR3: CASSPPTGNYGYTF
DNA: TGTGCCAGCAGCCCGCCTACAGGGAACTATGGCTACACCTTC

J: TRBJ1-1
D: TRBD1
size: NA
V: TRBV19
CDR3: CASATGGARLTEAFF
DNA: TGTGCCAGTGCTACAGGGGGCGCGAGGTTGACTGAAGCTTTCTTT

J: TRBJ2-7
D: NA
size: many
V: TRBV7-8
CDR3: CASSRPAAGRYEQYF
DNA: TGTGCCAGCAGCCGACCTGCGGCGGGAAGGTACGAGCAGTACTTC

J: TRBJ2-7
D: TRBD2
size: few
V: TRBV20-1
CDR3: CSARDSVAGVTEQYF
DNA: TGCAGTGCTAGAGATTCGGTAGCGGGAGTTACCGAGCAGTACTTC

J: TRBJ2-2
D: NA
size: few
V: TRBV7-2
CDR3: CASSFLYSMSVGGNTGELFF
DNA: TGTGCCAGCAGCTTTTTATACTCAATGTCCGTCGGTGGTAACACCGGGGAGCTGTTTTTT

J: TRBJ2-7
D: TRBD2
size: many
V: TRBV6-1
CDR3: CASSEGTSGPYEQYF
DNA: TGTGCCAGCAGTGAAGGGACTAGCGGTCCCTACGAGCAGTACTTC

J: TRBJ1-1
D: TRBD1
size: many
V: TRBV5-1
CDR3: CASSLQGTEAFF
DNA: TGTGCCAGCTCATTACAGGGGACTGAAGCTTTCTTT